This T cell receptor (beta chain) was obtained from a study of Graves' ophthalmopathy and Graves' hyperthyroidism. The CDR3 has 14 residues. Per the germline V gene, CDR1 is MNHEY and CDR2 is SVGAGI. Trimming shortened V by 5 bases and J by 0 bases, and 8 bases separated the two germline ends. RNA transcripts were the template, and TCR beta CDR3 regions were amplified from them. RT-PCR with HTBI primers came first, then second-round multiplex PCR. TCRdb used MiXCR to reprocess the multiplex PCR reads, holding one entry per CDR3 protein. The sample shows over a million distinct CDR3 sequences, approximately 35% of them seen only once. Points from the study as a whole: For predicting ophthalmopathy progression, the model had about 66% sensitivity and 72.22% specificity.

Patients in the hyperthyroidism group, adults aged 18 to 65, were newly diagnosed, under 2 months' duration. Clinical symptoms and serum thyroxine were used for diagnosis; TRAb, thyroid ultrasound and orbital computed tomography were also relied on. This clonotype was observed a few times. What it binds is unknown. The chain employs TRBV6-5 and TRBJ1-5; D gene unclear. The material sequenced was peripheral blood or thyroid tissue (not recorded which). This clonotype was obtained from an adult man with Graves' hyperthyroidism. The CDR3 here is CASSAQVSNQPQHF. The CDR3 DNA reads as TGTGCCAGCAGTGCTCAGGTTAGCAATCAGCCCCAGCATTTT.